This T cell receptor beta chain came from a study of T cells in localized non-small cell lung cancer. Study observations and caveats: Since sequencing was restricted to only one region of the tumor, intratumor heterogeneity remains a possibility.

Assay: immunoSEQ multiplex PCR; the TCRdb copy retains only in-frame clones and omits some. The sample has around 10,000 clones; roughly 84% are singletons. On this clone: Its cognate antigen is unknown.

This clonotype was sampled from a male donor at least 60 years old with stage III lung adenocarcinoma. Here the sequenced sample was peripheral blood, taken before any cancer treatment.

DNA of the CDR3: TGTGCCATCAGCGATCAAGTGTCAGCCCCTATATATTTT. This sequence encodes CAISDQVSAPIYF. The V call is TRBV10-3, the J call TRBJ1-3, with D hard to call. Germline lookup yields CDR1 ENHRY and CDR2 SYGVKD. This CDR3 region has 13 residues. Trimming took 6 bases from V and 13 from J, leaving 19 bases between them.